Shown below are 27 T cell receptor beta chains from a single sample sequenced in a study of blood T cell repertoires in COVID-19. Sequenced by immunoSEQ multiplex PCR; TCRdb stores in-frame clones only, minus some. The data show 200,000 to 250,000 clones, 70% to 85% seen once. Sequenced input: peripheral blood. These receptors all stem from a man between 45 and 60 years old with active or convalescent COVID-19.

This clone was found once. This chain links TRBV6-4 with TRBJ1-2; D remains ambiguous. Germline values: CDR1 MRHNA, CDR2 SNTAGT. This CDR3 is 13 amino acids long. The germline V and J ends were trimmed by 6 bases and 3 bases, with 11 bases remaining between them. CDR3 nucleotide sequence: TGTGCCAGCAGAGAGACACACCACTATGGCTACACCTTC. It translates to CASRETHHYGYTF.

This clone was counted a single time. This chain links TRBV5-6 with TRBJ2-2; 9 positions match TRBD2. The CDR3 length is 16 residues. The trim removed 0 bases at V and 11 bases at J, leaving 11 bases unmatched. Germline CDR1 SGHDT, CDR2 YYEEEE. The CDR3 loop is CASSLAGGRAPTELFF. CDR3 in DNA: TGTGCCAGCAGCTTGGCTGGCGGGAGGGCCCCGACCGAGCTGTTTTTT.

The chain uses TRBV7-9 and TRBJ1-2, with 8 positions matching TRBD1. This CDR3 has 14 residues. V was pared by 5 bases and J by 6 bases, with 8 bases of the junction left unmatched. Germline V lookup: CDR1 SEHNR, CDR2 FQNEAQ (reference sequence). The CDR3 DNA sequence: TGTGCCAGCAGCATACGCGGACAGGGCCATGGCTACACCTTC. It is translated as CASSIRGQGHGYTF.

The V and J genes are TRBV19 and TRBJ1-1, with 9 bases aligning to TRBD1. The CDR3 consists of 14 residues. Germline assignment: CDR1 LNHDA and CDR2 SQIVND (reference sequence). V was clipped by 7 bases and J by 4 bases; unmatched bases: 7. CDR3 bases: TGTGCCAGTAACAGGGGGCTTTGGGGCACTGAAGCTTTCTTT. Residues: CASNRGLWGTEAFF.

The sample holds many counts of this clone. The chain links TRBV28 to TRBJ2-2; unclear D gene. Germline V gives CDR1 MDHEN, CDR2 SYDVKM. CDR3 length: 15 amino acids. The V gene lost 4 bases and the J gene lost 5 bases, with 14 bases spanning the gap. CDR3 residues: CASSYLSRGTGELFF. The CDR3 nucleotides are TGTGCCAGCAGTTATCTCAGCCGAGGTACCGGGGAGCTGTTTTTT.

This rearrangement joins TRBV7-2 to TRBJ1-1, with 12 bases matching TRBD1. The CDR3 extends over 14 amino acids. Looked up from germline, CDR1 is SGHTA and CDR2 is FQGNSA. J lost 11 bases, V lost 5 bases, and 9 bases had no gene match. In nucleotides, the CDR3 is TGTGCCAGCAGCCCCCGGGACAGGGGGCATATGGCTTTCTTT. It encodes CASSPRDRGHMAFF.

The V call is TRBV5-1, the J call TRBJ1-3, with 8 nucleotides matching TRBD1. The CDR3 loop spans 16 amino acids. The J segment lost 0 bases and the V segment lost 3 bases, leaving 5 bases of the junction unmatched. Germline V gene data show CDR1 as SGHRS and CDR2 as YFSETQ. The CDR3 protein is CASSSTGVYSGNTIYF. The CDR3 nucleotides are TGCGCCAGCAGCTCGACAGGGGTCTACTCTGGAAACACCATATATTTT.

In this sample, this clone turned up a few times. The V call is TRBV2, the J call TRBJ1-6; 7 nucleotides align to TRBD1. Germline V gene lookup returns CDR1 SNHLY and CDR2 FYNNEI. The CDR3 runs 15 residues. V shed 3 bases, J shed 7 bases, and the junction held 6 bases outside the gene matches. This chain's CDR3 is CASSEFRGQNSPLHF. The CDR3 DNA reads TGTGCCAGCAGTGAGTTTCGGGGACAGAATTCACCCCTCCACTTT.

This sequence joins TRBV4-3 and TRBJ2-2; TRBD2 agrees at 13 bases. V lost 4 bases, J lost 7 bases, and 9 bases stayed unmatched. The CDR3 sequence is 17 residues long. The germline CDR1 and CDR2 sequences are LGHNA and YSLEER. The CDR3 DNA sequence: TGCGCCAGCAGCCCAAGTGGACTAGCGGGGGACGGCGGGGAGCTGTTTTTT. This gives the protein CASSPSGLAGDGGELFF.

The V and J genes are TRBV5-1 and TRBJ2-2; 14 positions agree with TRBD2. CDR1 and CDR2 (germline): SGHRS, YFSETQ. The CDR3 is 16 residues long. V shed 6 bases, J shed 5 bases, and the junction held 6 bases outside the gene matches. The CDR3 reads CASNGLAGGWTGELFF. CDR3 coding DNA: TGCGCCAGCAACGGACTAGCGGGGGGCTGGACCGGGGAGCTGTTTTTT.

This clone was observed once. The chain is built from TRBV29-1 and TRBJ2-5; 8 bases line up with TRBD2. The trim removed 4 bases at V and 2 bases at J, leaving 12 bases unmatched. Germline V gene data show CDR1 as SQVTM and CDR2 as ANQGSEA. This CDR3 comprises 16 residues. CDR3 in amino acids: CSVGRGSGGLQETQYF. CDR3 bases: TGCAGCGTTGGTCGGGGAAGCGGGGGACTACAAGAGACCCAGTACTTC.

The CDR3 loop reads CASSLSFLGQGCYEQYV. For the CDR3, the DNA is TGTGCCAGCAGCTTAAGTTTCTTGGGACAGGGTTGTTACGAGCAGTACGTC. This sequence joins TRBV7-3 and TRBJ2-7, with 9 bases fitting TRBD1. The germline V gene encodes CDR1 SGHTA and CDR2 FQGTGA. The CDR3 spans 17 residues. J gave up 4 bases and V 1 base, and 11 bases lay outside the gene matches.

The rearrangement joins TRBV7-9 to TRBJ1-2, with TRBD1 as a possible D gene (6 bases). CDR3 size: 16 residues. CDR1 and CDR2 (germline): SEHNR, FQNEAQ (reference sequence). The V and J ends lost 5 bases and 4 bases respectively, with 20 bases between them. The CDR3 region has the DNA TGTGCCAGCAGCCGTACTGGTGCAGGGGTCGTCTATGGCTACACCTTC. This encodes CASSRTGAGVVYGYTF.

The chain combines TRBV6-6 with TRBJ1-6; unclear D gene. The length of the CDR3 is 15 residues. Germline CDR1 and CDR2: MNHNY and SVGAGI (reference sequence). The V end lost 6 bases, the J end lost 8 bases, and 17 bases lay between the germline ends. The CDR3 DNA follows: TGTGCCAGCAGCAGGAGGAAGGGTGCGGATTCACCCCTCCACTTT. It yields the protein CASSRRKGADSPLHF.

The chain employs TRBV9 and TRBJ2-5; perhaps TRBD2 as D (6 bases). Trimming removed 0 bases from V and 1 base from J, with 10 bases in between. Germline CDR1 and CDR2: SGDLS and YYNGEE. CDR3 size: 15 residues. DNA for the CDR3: TGTGCCAGCAGCGTAGAGGCGGGGCCCCAAGAGACCCAGTACTTC. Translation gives CASSVEAGPQETQYF.

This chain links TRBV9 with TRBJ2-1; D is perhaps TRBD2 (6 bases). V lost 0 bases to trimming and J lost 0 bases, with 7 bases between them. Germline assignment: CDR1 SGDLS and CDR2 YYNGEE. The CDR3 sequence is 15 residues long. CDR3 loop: CASSVGRGSYNEQFF. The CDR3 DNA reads TGTGCCAGCAGCGTAGGGAGGGGCTCCTACAATGAGCAGTTCTTC.

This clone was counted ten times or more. CDR3 sequence: CASSSNGGSFYEQYF. The CDR3 DNA follows: TGTGCCAGCAGTTCAAACGGCGGGAGTTTTTACGAGCAGTACTTC. The V call is TRBV5-4, the J call TRBJ2-7, with TRBD2 matching over 7 bases. The CDR3 runs 15 residues. The germline gives CDR1 SGHNT, CDR2 YYREEE (reference sequence). Losses at the gene ends were 5 bases for V and 4 bases for J; bases not matched to a gene: 12. The full variable domain, with the rest looked up from reference TRBV5-4 and TRBJ2-7, is ETGVTQSPTHLIKTRGQQVTLRCSSQSGHNTVSWYQQALGQGPQFIFQYYREEENGRGNFPPRFSGLQFPNYSSELNVNALELDDSALYLCASSSNGGSFYEQYFGPGTRLTVT.

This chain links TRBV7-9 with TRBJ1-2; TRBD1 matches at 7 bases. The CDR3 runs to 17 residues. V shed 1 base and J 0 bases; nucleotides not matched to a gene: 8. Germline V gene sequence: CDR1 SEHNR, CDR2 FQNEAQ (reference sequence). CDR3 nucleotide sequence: TGTGCCAGCAGCTTAGTCAGGGGGACAGCAGCTAACTATGGCTACACCTTC. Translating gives CASSLVRGTAANYGYTF.

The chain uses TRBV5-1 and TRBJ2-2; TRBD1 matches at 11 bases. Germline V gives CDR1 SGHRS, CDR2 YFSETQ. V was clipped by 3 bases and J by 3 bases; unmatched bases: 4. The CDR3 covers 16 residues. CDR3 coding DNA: TGCGCCAGCAGCTACGGACAGGGGGCTTACACCGGGGAGCTGTTTTTT. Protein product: CASSYGQGAYTGELFF.

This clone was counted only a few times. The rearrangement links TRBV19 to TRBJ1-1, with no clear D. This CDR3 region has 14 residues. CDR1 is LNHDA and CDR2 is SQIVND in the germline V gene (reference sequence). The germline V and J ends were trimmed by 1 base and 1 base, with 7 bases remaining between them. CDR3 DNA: TGTGCCAGTAGTATAGTGAACAGGAACACTGAAGCTTTCTTT. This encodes CASSIVNRNTEAFF.

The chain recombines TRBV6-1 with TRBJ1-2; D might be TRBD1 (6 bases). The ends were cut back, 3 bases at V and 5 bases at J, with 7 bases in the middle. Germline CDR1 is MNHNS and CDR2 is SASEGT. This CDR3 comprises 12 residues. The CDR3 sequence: CASSDTGYGYTF. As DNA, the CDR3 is TGTGCCAGCAGTGATACAGGGTATGGCTACACCTTC.

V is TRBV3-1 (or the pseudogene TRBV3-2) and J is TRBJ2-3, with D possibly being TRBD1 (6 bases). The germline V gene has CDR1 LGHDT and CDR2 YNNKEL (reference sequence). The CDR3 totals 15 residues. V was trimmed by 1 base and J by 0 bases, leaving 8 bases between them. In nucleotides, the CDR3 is TGTGCCAGCAGCCAAGTTGGGACAAGCACAGATACGCAGTATTTT. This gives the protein CASSQVGTSTDTQYF.

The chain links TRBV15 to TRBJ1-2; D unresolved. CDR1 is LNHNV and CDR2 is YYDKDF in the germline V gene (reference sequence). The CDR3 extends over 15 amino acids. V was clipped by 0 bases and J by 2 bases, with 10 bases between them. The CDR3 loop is CATSREWGENYGYTF. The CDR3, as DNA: TGTGCCACCAGCAGAGAATGGGGAGAGAACTATGGCTACACCTTC.

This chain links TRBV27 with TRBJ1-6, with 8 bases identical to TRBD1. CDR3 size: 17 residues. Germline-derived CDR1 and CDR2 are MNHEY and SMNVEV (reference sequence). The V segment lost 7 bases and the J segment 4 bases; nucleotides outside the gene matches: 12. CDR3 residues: CASTILGQGGYNSPLHF. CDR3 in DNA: TGTGCCAGCACCATTTTAGGACAGGGAGGTTATAATTCACCCCTCCACTTT.

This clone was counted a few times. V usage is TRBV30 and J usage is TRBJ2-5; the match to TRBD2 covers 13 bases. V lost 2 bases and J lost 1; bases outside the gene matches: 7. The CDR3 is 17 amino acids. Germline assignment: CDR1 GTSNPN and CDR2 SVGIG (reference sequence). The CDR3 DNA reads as TGTGCCTGGAGTCCGGGACTAGCGGGATCGGGCCAAGAGACCCAGTACTTC. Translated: CAWSPGLAGSGQETQYF.

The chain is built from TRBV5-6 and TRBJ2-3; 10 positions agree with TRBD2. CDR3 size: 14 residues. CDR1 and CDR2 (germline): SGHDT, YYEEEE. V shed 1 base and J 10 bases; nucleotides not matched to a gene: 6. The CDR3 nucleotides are TGTGCCAGCAGCTTGAATCCCACTAGCGGGGCGCAGTATTTT. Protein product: CASSLNPTSGAQYF.

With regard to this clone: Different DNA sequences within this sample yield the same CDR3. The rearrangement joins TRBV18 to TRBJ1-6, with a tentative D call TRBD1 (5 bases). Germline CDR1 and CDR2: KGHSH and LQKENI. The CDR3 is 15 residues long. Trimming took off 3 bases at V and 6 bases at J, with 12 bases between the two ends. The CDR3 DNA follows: TGTGCCAGCTCACCCGGGGGTTTCGGTAATTCACCCCTCCACTTT. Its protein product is CASSPGGFGNSPLHF.